This T cell receptor beta chain was retrieved from a study of blood T cell repertoires in COVID-19. Measured with immunoSEQ multiplex PCR; TCRdb has only the in-frame clones, and not every one. The data hold about 100,000 clones, with around 90% observed a single time. The J segment lost 10 bases and the V segment lost 5 bases, leaving 11 bases of the junction unmatched. CDR3 size: 14 residues. CDR1 is SGHVS, CDR2 FQNEAQ, per germline. The rearrangement uses TRBV7-8 and TRBJ2-1; TRBD1 matches 7 bases. This sequence originates from a woman aged 55-75 years with acute or convalescent COVID-19. The sample was peripheral blood. DNA for the CDR3: TGTGCCAGCAGCGTAGGGAACAGGGGTGGAGAGCAGTTCTTC. This sequence encodes CASSVGNRGGEQFF.